One and the same sample provided the 7 T cell receptor beta chains below, sequenced in a study of blood T cell repertoires in COVID-19. Method: immunoSEQ multiplex PCR; TCRdb's copy keeps in-frame clones and lacks some. This table has some 170,000 clones, about 85% appearing once. Sequenced material: PBMCs or T cells enriched from blood (not recorded which). The receptors were gathered from a man aged 35-49 years who had recovered from COVID-19.

This chain joins TRBV28 and TRBJ2-1; TRBD2 matches 8 bases. Trimming at V came to 2 bases and at J to 0 bases, leaving 0 bases not matched to a gene. Germline V CDR1 and CDR2: MDHEN, SYDVKM. CDR3 length: 15 amino acids. CDR3: CASSLLAGSYNEQFF. The DNA of the CDR3 is TGTGCCAGCAGTTTACTAGCGGGCTCCTACAATGAGCAGTTCTTC.

This clone was observed once. The V call is TRBV3-1 (or the pseudogene TRBV3-2), the J call TRBJ2-1; a weak D match, TRBD2 (7 bases). CDR3 length: 18 residues. The germline gives CDR1 LGHDT, CDR2 YNNKEL (reference sequence). The V and J ends lost 4 bases and 4 bases respectively, with 23 bases between them. As DNA, the CDR3 is TGTGCCAGCAGCCGGGGGGGCACATTTATCTCTCTTTACAATGAGCAGTTCTTC. Its translation is CASSRGGTFISLYNEQFF.

This chain connects TRBV6-5 to TRBJ2-5; D is uncertain. The V end lost 2 bases, the J end lost 4 bases, and 8 bases lay between the germline ends. The germline V gene has CDR1 MNHEY and CDR2 SVGAGI. The CDR3 extends over 13 amino acids. The CDR3 bases are TGTGCCAGCAGTTACAATTCGTTAGAGACCCAGTACTTC. Translated: CASSYNSLETQYF.

The chain recombines TRBV27 with TRBJ2-1; tentatively, D is TRBD1 (5 bases). Trimming removed 2 bases at V and 4 bases at J, with 12 bases between. The length of the CDR3 is 15 residues. Per the germline V gene, CDR1 is MNHEY and CDR2 is SMNVEV (reference sequence). The CDR3 DNA reads as TGTGCCAGCAGTTTAGGTCAGGGTATGTACAATGAGCAGTTCTTC. Encoded protein: CASSLGQGMYNEQFF.

As to this clone: The same CDR3 is also encoded by other DNA sequences in this sample. The J gene is TRBJ1-2, the V gene TRBV12-3 or TRBV12-4, with a tentative D call TRBD1 (5 bases). The CDR3 extends over 12 amino acids. V lost 5 bases, J lost 4 bases, and 8 bases lay in between. This CDR3 is CASSTGVYGYTF. The CDR3 DNA reads TGTGCCAGCAGTACAGGTGTCTATGGCTACACCTTC.

V usage is TRBV3-1 (or the pseudogene TRBV3-2) and J usage is TRBJ2-1; TRBD2 agrees at 7 bases. This CDR3 region has 19 residues. Trimming removed 1 base from V and 0 bases from J; junction bases left unmatched: 12. Germline lookup yields CDR1 LGHDT and CDR2 YNNKEL (reference sequence). In DNA form, the CDR3 reads TGTGCCAGCAGCCAAGCAACCCTAGCGGACAAGAGCTCCTACAATGAGCAGTTCTTC. It specifies CASSQATLADKSSYNEQFF.

V usage is TRBV9 and J usage is TRBJ1-2; 8 nucleotides match TRBD1. The V gene's germline CDR1 is SGDLS and CDR2 YYNGEE. V was pared by 4 bases and J by 6 bases, with 14 bases of the junction left unmatched. This CDR3 comprises 16 residues. The CDR3 spells CASSPRWTGYTDGYTF. CDR3 nucleotide sequence: TGTGCCAGCAGCCCCCGGTGGACAGGGTATACGGATGGCTACACCTTC.